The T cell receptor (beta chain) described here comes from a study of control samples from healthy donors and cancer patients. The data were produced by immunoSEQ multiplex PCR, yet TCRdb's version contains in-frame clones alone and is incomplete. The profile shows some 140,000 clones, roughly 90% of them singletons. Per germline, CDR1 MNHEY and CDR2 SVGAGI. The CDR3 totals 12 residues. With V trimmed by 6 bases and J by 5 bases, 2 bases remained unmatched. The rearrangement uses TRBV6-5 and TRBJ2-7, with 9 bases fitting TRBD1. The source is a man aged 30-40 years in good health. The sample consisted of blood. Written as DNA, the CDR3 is TGTGCCAGCAGGGACAGGGGCCACGAGCAGTACTTC. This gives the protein CASRDRGHEQYF.